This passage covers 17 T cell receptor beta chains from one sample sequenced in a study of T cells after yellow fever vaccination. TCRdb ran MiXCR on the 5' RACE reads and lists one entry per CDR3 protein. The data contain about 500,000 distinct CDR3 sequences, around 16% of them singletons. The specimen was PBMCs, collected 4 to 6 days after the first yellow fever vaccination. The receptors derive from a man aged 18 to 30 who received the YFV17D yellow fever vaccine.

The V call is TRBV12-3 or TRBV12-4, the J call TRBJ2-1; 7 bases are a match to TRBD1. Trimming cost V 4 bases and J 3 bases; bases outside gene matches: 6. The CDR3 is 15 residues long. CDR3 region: CASSYGQVIYNEQFF. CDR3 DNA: TGTGCCAGCAGTTACGGACAGGTGATCTACAATGAGCAGTTCTTC.

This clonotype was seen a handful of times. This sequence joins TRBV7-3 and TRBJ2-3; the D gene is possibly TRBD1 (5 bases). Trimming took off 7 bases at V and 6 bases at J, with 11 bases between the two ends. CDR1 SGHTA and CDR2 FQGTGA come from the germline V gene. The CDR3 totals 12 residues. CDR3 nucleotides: TGTGCCAGCAAACAGGCCATTGATACGCAGTATTTT. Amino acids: CASKQAIDTQYF.

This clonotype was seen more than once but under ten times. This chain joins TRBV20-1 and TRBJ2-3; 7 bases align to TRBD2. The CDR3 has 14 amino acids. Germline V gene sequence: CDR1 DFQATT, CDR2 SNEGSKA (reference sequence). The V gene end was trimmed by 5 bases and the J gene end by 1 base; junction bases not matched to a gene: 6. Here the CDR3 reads CSARPGGRTDTQYF. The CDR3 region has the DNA TGCAGTGCTCGACCGGGAGGTCGCACAGATACGCAGTATTTT.

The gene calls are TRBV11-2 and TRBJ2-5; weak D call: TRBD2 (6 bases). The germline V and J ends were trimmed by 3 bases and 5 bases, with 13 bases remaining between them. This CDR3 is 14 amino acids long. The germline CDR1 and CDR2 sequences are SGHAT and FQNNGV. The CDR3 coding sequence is TGTGCCAGCAGCTTTACCGGTGGGGGGGAGACCCAGTACTTC. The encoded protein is CASSFTGGGETQYF.

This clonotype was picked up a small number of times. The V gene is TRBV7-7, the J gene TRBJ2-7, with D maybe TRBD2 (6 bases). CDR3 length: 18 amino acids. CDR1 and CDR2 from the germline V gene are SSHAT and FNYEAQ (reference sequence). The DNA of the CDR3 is TGTGCTAGCAGCTTGAAAATGCGGGGCGATCGGGGGTCCTACGAGCAGTACGTC. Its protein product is CASSLKMRGDRGSYEQYV.

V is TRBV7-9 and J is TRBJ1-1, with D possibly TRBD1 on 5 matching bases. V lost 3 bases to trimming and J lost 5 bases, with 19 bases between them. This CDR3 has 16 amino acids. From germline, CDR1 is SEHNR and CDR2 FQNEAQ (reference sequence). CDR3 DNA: TGTGCCAGCAGCTTGGGATGGCGGGGGAGAGAAACTGAAGCTTTCTTT. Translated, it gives CASSLGWRGRETEAFF.

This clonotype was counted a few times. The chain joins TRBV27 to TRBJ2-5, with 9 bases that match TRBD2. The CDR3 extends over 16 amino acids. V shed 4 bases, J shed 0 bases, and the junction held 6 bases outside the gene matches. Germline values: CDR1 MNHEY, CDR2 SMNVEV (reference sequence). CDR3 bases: TGTGCCAGCAGTTCCAGGGCTAGCGGGGACCAAGAGACCCAGTACTTC. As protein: CASSSRASGDQETQYF.

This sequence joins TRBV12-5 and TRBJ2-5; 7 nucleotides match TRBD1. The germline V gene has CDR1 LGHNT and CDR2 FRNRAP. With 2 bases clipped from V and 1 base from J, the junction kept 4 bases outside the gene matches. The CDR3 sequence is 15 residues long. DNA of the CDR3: TGTGCTAGTGGTTTGAGAGCAGGGGGCCAAGAGACCCAGTACTTC. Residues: CASGLRAGGQETQYF.

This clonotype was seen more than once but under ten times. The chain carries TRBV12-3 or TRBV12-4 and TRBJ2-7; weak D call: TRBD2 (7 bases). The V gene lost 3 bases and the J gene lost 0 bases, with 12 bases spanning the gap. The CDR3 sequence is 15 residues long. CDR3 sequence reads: CASSFGGGASYEQYV. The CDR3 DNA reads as TGTGCCAGCAGTTTCGGAGGGGGGGCCTCCTACGAGCAGTACGTC.

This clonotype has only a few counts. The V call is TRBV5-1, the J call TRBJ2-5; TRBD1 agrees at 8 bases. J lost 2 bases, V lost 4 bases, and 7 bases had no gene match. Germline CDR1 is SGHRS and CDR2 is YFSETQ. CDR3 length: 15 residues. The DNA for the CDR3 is TGCGCCAGCAGCCCCGCCGGGACAGGTCAAGAGACCCAGTACTTC. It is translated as CASSPAGTGQETQYF. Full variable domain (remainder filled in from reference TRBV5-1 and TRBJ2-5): KAGVTQTPRYLIKTRGQQVTLSCSPISGHRSVSWYQQTPGQGLQFLFEYFSETQRNKGNFPGRFSGRQFSNSRSEMNVSTLELGDSALYLCASSPAGTGQETQYFGPGTRLLVL.

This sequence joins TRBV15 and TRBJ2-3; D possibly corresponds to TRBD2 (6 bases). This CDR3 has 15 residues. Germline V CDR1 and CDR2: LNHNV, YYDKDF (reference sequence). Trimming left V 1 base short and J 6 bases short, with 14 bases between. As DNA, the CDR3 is TGTGCCACCAGCAGAGTTGGGGTAGCGGAGGATACGCAGTATTTT. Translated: CATSRVGVAEDTQYF. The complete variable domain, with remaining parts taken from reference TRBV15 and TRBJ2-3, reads DAMVIQNPRYQVTQFGKPVTLSCSQTLNHNVMYWYQQKSSQAPKLLFHYYDKDFNNEADTPDNFQSRRPNTSFCFLDIRSPGLGDTAMYLCATSRVGVAEDTQYFGPGTRLTVL.

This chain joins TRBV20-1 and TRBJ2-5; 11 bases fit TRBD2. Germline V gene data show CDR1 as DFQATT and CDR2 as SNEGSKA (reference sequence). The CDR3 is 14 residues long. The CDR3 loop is CSARASGGLETQYF. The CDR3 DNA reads TGCAGCGCGCGGGCTAGCGGGGGGTTAGAGACCCAGTACTTC.

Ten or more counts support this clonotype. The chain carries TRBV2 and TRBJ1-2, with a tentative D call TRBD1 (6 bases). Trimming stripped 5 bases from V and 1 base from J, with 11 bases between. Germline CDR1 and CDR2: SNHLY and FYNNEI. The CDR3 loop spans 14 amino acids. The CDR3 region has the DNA TGTGCCAGCAGTCTTGGACAGCATAACTATGGCTACACCTTC. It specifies CASSLGQHNYGYTF.

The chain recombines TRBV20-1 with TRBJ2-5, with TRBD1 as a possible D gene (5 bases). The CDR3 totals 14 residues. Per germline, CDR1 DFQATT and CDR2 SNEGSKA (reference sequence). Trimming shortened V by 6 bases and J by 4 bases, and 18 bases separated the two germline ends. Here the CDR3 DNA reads TGCAGTGCAACCAGACAGTTTAGGTCAGAGACCCAGTACTTC. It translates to CSATRQFRSETQYF.

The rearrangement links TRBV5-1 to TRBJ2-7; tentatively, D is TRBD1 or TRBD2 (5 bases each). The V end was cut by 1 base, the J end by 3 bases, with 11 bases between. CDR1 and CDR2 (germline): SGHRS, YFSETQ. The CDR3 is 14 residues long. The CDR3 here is CASSLRGVDYEQYF. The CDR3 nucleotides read TGCGCCAGCAGCTTGAGGGGAGTTGACTACGAGCAGTACTTC.

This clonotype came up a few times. In nucleotides, the CDR3 is TGTGCCAGCAGCCCCTGGGTACTGGGTACTGAAGCTTTCTTT. As protein: CASSPWVLGTEAFF. The chain has TRBV4-2 and TRBJ1-1; D is undetermined. CDR1 and CDR2 (germline): LGHNA, YNFKEQ. The CDR3 contains 14 residues. The ends were cut back, 4 bases at V and 5 bases at J, with 14 bases in the middle.

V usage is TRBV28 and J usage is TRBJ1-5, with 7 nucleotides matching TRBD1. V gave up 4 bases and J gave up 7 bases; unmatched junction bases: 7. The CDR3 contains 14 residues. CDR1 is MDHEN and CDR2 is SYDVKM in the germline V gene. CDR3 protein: CASSSSGGVQPQHF. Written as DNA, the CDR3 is TGTGCCAGCAGTTCATCAGGGGGAGTCCAGCCCCAGCATTTT.